These 26 T cell receptor beta chains originate from one sample sequenced in a study of Tregs in tolerant kidney transplant recipients. What these receptors recognize is not known. Only in-frame clones appear in the TCRdb table, and some are missing; sequencing was by immunoSEQ multiplex PCR. Of 35,000 to 50,000 clones listed, over 95% were seen once; the top ten hold 0.3% to 0.4%. Input material: Tregs from blood cultured with allogeneic cells. All receptors derive from a human donor in good health.

The chain has TRBV9 and TRBJ1-5; no firm D call. Germline CDR1 SGDLS, CDR2 YYNGEE. V dropped 1 base and J dropped 5 bases, with 13 bases sitting between them. The CDR3 length is 15 residues. Written as DNA, the CDR3 is TGTGCCAGCAGCGTAAGGCCCGGACCTTATCAGCCCCAGCATTTT. Translated: CASSVRPGPYQPQHF.

The rearrangement uses TRBV15 and TRBJ1-5; no clear D gene. This CDR3 has 15 amino acids. Deletions cut 0 bases from V and 4 bases from J, with 10 bases between. The germline gives CDR1 LNHNV, CDR2 YYDKDF (reference sequence). The CDR3 sequence: CATSRDRLANQPQHF. The DNA of the CDR3 is TGTGCCACCAGCAGAGATCGGTTGGCGAATCAGCCCCAGCATTTT.

The chain uses TRBV6-5 and TRBJ1-1; a possible D gene is TRBD1 (5 bases). Germline V gene data show CDR1 as MNHEY and CDR2 as SVGAGI. Trimming cost V 2 bases and J 6 bases, with 10 bases left between them. The CDR3 runs 13 residues. The CDR3 region is CASSYGGVAEAFF. In DNA form, the CDR3 reads TGTGCCAGCAGTTACGGGGGGGTGGCTGAAGCTTTCTTT.

The chain recombines TRBV14 with TRBJ2-2, with D possibly being TRBD2 (6 bases). V dropped 0 bases and J dropped 7 bases, with 6 bases sitting between them. Germline V CDR1 and CDR2: SGHDN, FVKESK. CDR3 length equals 13 residues. DNA for the CDR3: TGTGCCAGCAGCCAAGAGCGGGGCGGGGAGCTGTTTTTT. Translating it yields CASSQERGGELFF. The full variable domain, its missing parts supplied by reference TRBV14 and TRBJ2-2, is EAGVTQFPSHSVIEKGQTVTLRCDPISGHDNLYWYRRVMGKEIKFLLHFVKESKQDESGMPNNRFLAERTGGTYSTLKVQPAELEDSGVYFCASSQERGGELFFGEGSRLTVL.

The rearrangement joins TRBV10-1 to TRBJ2-2; D ambiguous. This CDR3 comprises 14 residues. V was shortened by 4 bases and J by 1 base, with 7 bases between the two germline ends. Germline values: CDR1 WNHNN, CDR2 SYGVQD (reference sequence). The CDR3, as DNA: TGCGCCAGCAGTGTTGGGGTGAACACCGGGGAGCTGTTTTTT. Translated: CASSVGVNTGELFF.

This rearrangement joins TRBV7-9 to TRBJ2-7, with no clear D. Between the trimmed V and J ends, which lost 6 bases and 3 bases, there was a span of 18 bases. The CDR3 spans 15 residues. Germline assignment: CDR1 SEHNR and CDR2 FQNEAQ (reference sequence). In nucleotides, the CDR3 is TGTGCCAGCAGTGCCGGGCCGAACCCCTTCTACGAGCAGTACTTC. Protein: CASSAGPNPFYEQYF.

The rearrangement uses TRBV7-9 and TRBJ2-5, with D hard to call. Judging by the DNA end, TRBJ2-7 fits better; the J call may be wrong. The germline CDR1 and CDR2 sequences are SEHNR and FQNEAQ (reference sequence). The CDR3 spans 15 residues. The CDR3 sequence: CASSPRRGDLNEQYF. DNA of the CDR3: TGTGCCAGCAGCCCACGTCGTGGGGATCTCAACGAGCAGTACTTC.

This clone came up once. The chain couples TRBV7-2 to TRBJ1-1; TRBD1 agrees at 9 bases. This CDR3 is 18 amino acids long. Germline V gives CDR1 SGHTA, CDR2 FQGNSA. V trimming: 2 bases; J trimming: 1 base; junction bases outside the gene matches: 11. The CDR3 reads CASSLSLGTGRRNTEAFF. Here the CDR3 DNA reads TGTGCCAGCAGCTTAAGTTTAGGGACAGGGAGGCGGAACACTGAAGCTTTCTTT.

For the CDR3, the DNA is TGTGCCAGCAGGATAACACGAGCCGACAATCAGCCCCAGCATTTT. Protein product: CASRITRADNQPQHF. The J gene is TRBJ1-5, the V gene TRBV2, with no clear D. Trimming shortened V by 6 bases and J by 3 bases, and 15 bases separated the two germline ends. Germline loops: CDR1 SNHLY, CDR2 FYNNEI. The CDR3 runs 15 residues. Full variable domain (outside the CDR3, taken from reference TRBV2 and TRBJ1-5): EPEVTQTPSHQVTQMGQEVILRCVPISNHLYFYWYRQILGQKVEFLVSFYNNEISEKSEIFDDQFSVERPDGSNFTLKIRSTKLEDSAMYFCASRITRADNQPQHFGDGTRLSIL.

The genes are TRBV5-1 and TRBJ2-1, with D possibly TRBD2 on 6 matching bases. The CDR3 is 17 residues long. Germline lookup yields CDR1 SGHRS and CDR2 YFSETQ. V shed 4 bases and J shed 0 bases, with 17 bases lying between them. This chain's CDR3 is CASSKGLSASSYNEQFF. CDR3 in DNA: TGCGCCAGCAGCAAGGGACTTTCGGCCAGCTCCTACAATGAGCAGTTCTTC.

J is TRBJ2-3 and V is TRBV10-1; D not resolved. Germline CDR1 and CDR2: WNHNN and SYGVQD (reference sequence). The CDR3 is 12 residues long. V lost 8 bases to trimming and J lost 2 bases, with 8 bases between them. CDR3 DNA: TGCGCCAGCGGGATCTCCACAGATACGCAGTATTTT. Encoded protein: CASGISTDTQYF.

The chain joins TRBV7-2 to TRBJ1-4, with a weak D call TRBD1 (5 bases). V gave up 5 bases and J gave up 0 bases, with 10 bases separating them. Germline loops: CDR1 SGHTA, CDR2 FQGNSA. CDR3 length: 15 amino acids. CDR3 sequence: CASSRGAATNEKLFF. CDR3 coding DNA: TGTGCCAGCAGCCGCGGGGCCGCAACTAATGAAAAACTGTTTTTT.

The chain links TRBV5-1 to TRBJ1-6, with unresolved D. The germline V gene has CDR1 SGHRS and CDR2 YFSETQ. Trimming removed 5 bases from V and 0 bases from J, with 12 bases in between. The CDR3 loop spans 16 amino acids. This CDR3 reads CASSFSGSSYNSPLHF. The CDR3, as DNA: TGCGCCAGCAGTTTTTCCGGAAGCTCCTATAATTCACCCCTCCACTTT.

This sequence joins TRBV7-8 and TRBJ1-2, with 7 bases lining up with TRBD1. V dropped 2 bases and J dropped 6; count of bases not matched to a gene: 6. Germline CDR1 is SGHVS and CDR2 is FQNEAQ. The CDR3 is made up of 14 amino acids. In DNA, the CDR3 is TGTGCCAGCAGCTTACGGCGACAGGGAAATGGCTACACCTTC. It encodes CASSLRRQGNGYTF. The entire variable domain, with the rest obtained from reference TRBV7-8 and TRBJ1-2, is as follows: GAGVSQSPRYKVAKRGQDVALRCDPISGHVSLFWYQQALGQGPEFLTYFQNEAQLDKSGLPSDRFFAERPEGSVSTLKIQRTQQEDSAVYLCASSLRRQGNGYTFGSGTRLTVV.

This clone was seen just once. The chain couples TRBV5-1 to TRBJ1-1; 8 positions match TRBD1. The CDR3 extends over 14 amino acids. With V trimmed by 3 bases and J by 5 bases, 6 bases remained unmatched. CDR1 is SGHRS and CDR2 is YFSETQ in the germline V gene. The CDR3 bases are TGCGCCAGCAGCTCCGGACAGGGAAGGACTGAAGCTTTCTTT. Protein: CASSSGQGRTEAFF.

This clone has only one observation. The V call is TRBV6-5, the J call TRBJ2-7; D gene ambiguous. Germline assignment: CDR1 MNHEY and CDR2 SVGAGI. Trimming took off 2 bases at V and 2 bases at J, with 10 bases between the two ends. The CDR3 spans 14 residues. The CDR3 DNA reads TGTGCCAGCAGTTACCAAGGAGCAACCTACGAGCAGTACTTC. Translation gives CASSYQGATYEQYF.

The CDR3 DNA sequence: TGTGCCAGCAGCCTTTATCCGGGACAGGGGAGGTCCGGGGAGCTGTTTTTT. Its protein is CASSLYPGQGRSGELFF. This rearrangement joins TRBV5-6 to TRBJ2-2; 10 bases are shared with TRBD1. CDR1 is SGHDT and CDR2 is YYEEEE in the germline V gene. The CDR3 runs to 17 residues. Trimming removed 4 bases from V and 6 bases from J; junction bases left unmatched: 12. The full variable domain, rest sourced from reference TRBV5-6 and TRBJ2-2, is DAGVTQSPTHLIKTRGQQVTLRCSPKSGHDTVSWYQQALGQGPQFIFQYYEEEERQRGNFPDRFSGHQFPNYSSELNVNALLLGDSALYLCASSLYPGQGRSGELFFGEGSRLTVL.

The rearrangement links TRBV5-4 to TRBJ1-6; D may be TRBD1 (6 bases). Germline V lookup: CDR1 SGHNT, CDR2 YYREEE (reference sequence). The CDR3 is made up of 14 amino acids. V shed 0 bases and J shed 9 bases, with 10 bases lying between them. This chain's CDR3 is CASSLGQAVSPLHF. CDR3 DNA sequence: TGTGCCAGCAGCTTGGGACAGGCGGTTTCACCCCTCCACTTT.

Comment on this clone: The junction departs from the called germline gene at one end, perhaps through a read error. The gene calls are TRBV6-1 and TRBJ1-2, with TRBD1 identical over 7 bases. From germline, CDR1 is MNHNS and CDR2 SASEGT. There are 11 residues in the CDR3. The CDR3 nucleotides read TGTGCCAGCAGTCTGTATTTCGGGACAGACTTC. Amino acids: CASSLYFGTDF.

A remark on this clone: Within the sample, other DNA sequences also encode this same CDR3. The DNA of the CDR3 is TGTGCCAGCTCACCAGGCGAGACCCAGTACTTC. Protein sequence: CASSPGETQYF. This sequence joins TRBV18 and TRBJ2-5; D is ambiguous. V was pared by 2 bases and J by 5 bases, with 3 bases between. The CDR3 loop spans 11 amino acids. The germline V gene encodes CDR1 KGHSH and CDR2 LQKENI.

The V and J genes are TRBV5-1 and TRBJ2-7, with TRBD1 identical over 10 bases. V was clipped by 0 bases and J by 1 base; unmatched bases: 4. The CDR3 totals 16 residues. Germline lookup yields CDR1 SGHRS and CDR2 YFSETQ. The CDR3 region is CASSLGTGGPSYEQYF. The CDR3 nucleotides read TGCGCCAGCAGCTTGGGGACAGGGGGACCGTCCTACGAGCAGTACTTC.

Here the CDR3 DNA reads TGTGCCAGTAGTACGCGGACAGGGGGCTTCCAGCCCCAGCATTTT. Its translation: CASSTRTGGFQPQHF. The rearrangement links TRBV19 to TRBJ1-5, with TRBD1 matching 11 bases. After removal of 4 bases from V and 7 bases from J, the junction contained 6 bases not matched to a gene. The CDR3 is 15 amino acids. From germline, CDR1 is LNHDA and CDR2 SQIVND (reference sequence). The whole variable domain, filled in from reference TRBV19 and TRBJ1-5, reads DGGITQSPKYLFRKEGQNVTLSCEQNLNHDAMYWYRQDPGQGLRLIYYSQIVNDFQKGDIAEGYSVSREKKESFPLTVTSAQKNPTAFYLCASSTRTGGFQPQHFGDGTRLSIL.

J is TRBJ2-3 and V is TRBV6-6, with 9 bases aligning to TRBD1. The germline V gene encodes CDR1 MNHNY and CDR2 SVGAGI (reference sequence). V gave up 8 bases and J gave up 1 base; unmatched junction bases: 7. CDR3 length: 15 residues. The CDR3: CASQVYRGRTDTQYF. The CDR3 DNA follows: TGTGCCAGCCAAGTTTACAGGGGGCGCACAGATACGCAGTATTTT.

The chain joins TRBV14 to TRBJ1-1; D is uncertain. Between the trimmed V and J ends, which lost 2 bases and 10 bases, there was a span of 14 bases. CDR1 is SGHDN, CDR2 FVKESK, per germline. The CDR3 has 13 residues. This chain's CDR3 is CASSQSLLGGAFF. CDR3 coding DNA: TGTGCCAGCAGCCAATCCCTACTCGGCGGAGCTTTCTTT. Full variable domain (missing parts from reference TRBV14 and TRBJ1-1): EAGVTQFPSHSVIEKGQTVTLRCDPISGHDNLYWYRRVMGKEIKFLLHFVKESKQDESGMPNNRFLAERTGGTYSTLKVQPAELEDSGVYFCASSQSLLGGAFFGQGTRLTVV.

This rearrangement joins TRBV9 to TRBJ1-2; 8 bases are a match to TRBD1. V lost 4 bases, J lost 7 bases, and 12 bases stayed unmatched. The CDR3 is made up of 15 amino acids. CDR1 and CDR2 from the germline V gene are SGDLS and YYNGEE. The CDR3 DNA is TGTGCCAGCAGCCGAACCCGACAGGGGCGGGCTGGCTACACCTTC. Its translation is CASSRTRQGRAGYTF.

J is TRBJ1-2 and V is TRBV5-1; 9 nucleotides align to TRBD1. V lost 0 bases, J lost 2 bases, and 5 bases stayed unmatched. CDR1 is SGHRS, CDR2 YFSETQ, per germline. The length of the CDR3 is 16 residues. The CDR3 spells CASSLAGTGRNYGYTF. In DNA form, the CDR3 reads TGCGCCAGCAGCTTGGCGGGGACAGGGCGAAACTATGGCTACACCTTC.